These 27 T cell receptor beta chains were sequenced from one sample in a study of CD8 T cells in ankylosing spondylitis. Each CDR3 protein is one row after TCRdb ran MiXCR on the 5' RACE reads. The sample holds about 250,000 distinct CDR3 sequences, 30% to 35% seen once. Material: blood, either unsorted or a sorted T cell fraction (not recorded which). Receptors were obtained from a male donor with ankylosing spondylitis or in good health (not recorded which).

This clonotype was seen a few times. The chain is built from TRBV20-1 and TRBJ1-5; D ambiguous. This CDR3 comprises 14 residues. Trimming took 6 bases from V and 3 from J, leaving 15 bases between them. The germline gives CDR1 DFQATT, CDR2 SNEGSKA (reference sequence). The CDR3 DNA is TGCAGTGCCGCCGGGTACACAGCCAATCAGCCCCAGCATTTT. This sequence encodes CSAAGYTANQPQHF.

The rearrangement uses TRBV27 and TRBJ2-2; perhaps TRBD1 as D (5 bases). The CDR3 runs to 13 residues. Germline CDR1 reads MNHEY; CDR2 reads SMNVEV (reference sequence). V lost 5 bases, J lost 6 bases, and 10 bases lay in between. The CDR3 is CASSMTAPGELFF. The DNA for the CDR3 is TGTGCCAGCAGTATGACAGCCCCCGGGGAGCTGTTTTTT.

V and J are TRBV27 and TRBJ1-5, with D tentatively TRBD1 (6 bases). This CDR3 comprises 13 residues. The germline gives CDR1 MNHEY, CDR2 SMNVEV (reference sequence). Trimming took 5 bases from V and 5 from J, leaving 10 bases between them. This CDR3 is CASSHRQDQPQHF. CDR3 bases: TGTGCCAGCAGTCACAGACAGGATCAGCCCCAGCATTTT.

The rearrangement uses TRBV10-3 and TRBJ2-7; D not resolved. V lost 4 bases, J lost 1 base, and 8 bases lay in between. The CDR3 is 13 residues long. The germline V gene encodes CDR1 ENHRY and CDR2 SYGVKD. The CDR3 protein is CAISGPGSYEQYF. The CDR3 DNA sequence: TGTGCCATCAGTGGACCCGGTTCCTACGAGCAGTACTTC.

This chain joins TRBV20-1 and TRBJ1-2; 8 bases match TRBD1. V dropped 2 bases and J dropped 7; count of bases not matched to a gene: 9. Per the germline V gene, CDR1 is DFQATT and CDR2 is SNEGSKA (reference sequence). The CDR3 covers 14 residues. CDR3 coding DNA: TGCAGTGCTAGACCCGTGACAGGGGCGGGTGGCTACACCTTC. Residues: CSARPVTGAGGYTF.

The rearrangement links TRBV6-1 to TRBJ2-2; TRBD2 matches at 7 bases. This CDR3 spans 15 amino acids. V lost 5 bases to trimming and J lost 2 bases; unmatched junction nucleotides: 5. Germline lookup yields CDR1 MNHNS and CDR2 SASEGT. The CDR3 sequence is CASSPGTTNTGELFF. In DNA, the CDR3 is TGTGCCAGCAGTCCCGGGACTACCAACACCGGGGAGCTGTTTTTT.

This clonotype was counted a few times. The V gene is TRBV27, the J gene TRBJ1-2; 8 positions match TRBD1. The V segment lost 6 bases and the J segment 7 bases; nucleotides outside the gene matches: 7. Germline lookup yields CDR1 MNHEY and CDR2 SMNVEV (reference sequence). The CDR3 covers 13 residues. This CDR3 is CASSATGDGGYTF. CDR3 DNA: TGTGCCAGCAGCGCGACAGGGGATGGTGGCTACACCTTC.

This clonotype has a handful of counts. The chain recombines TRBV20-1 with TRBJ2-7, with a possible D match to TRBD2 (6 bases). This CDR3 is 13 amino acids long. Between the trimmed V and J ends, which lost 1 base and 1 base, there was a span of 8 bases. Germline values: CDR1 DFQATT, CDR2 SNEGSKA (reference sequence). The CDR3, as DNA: TGCAGTGCTAGAGCGGGGACTTCCTACGAGCAGTACTTC. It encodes CSARAGTSYEQYF.

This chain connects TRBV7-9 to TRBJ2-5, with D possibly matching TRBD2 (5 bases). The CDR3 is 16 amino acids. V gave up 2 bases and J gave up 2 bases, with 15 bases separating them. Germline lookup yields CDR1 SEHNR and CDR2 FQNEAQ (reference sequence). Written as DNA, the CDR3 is TGTGCCAGCAGCTTAATTGGGAGAACGGGGCAAGAGACCCAGTACTTC. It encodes CASSLIGRTGQETQYF.

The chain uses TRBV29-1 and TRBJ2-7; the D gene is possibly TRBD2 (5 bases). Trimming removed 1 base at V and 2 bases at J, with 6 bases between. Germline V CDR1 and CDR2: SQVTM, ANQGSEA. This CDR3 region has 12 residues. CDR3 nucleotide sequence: TGCAGCGTTGAAGGGGGAGCCTACGAGCAGTACTTC. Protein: CSVEGGAYEQYF.

The CDR3 DNA reads as TGTGCCAGCACCTTCCAGGATACGCAGTATTTT. This translates into CASTFQDTQYF. V gene TRBV11-2 combines with J gene TRBJ2-3; D not certain. This CDR3 spans 11 amino acids. Germline-derived CDR1 and CDR2 are SGHAT and FQNNGV. V lost 7 bases and J lost 6, with 8 bases in between.

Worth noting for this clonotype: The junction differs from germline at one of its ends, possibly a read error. Written as DNA, the CDR3 is TGTGCCAGCAGTCCTGACAGGATCACCGGGCAGCTGTTTTTT. Its translation: CASSPDRITGQLFF. The V call is TRBV6-1, the J call TRBJ2-2; D possibly corresponds to TRBD1 (6 bases). The germline CDR1 and CDR2 sequences are MNHNS and SASEGT. The CDR3 is 14 amino acids.

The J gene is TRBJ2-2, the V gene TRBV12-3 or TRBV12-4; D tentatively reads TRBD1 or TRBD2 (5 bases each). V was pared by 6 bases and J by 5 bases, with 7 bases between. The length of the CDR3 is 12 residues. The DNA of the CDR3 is TGTGCCAGCAGGGGGGAAACCGGGGAGCTGTTTTTT. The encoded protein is CASRGETGELFF.

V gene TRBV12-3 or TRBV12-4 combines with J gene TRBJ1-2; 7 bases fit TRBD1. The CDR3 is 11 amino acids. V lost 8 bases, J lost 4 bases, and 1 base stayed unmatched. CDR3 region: CASGDSYGYTF. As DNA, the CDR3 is TGTGCCAGCGGGGACAGCTATGGCTACACCTTC.

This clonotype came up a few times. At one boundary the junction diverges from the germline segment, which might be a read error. The CDR3 nucleotides are TGTGCCAGCAGCTTACGGGAGAACACTGAAGCTTTCTTT. This codes for CASSLRENTEAFF. The V and J genes are TRBV5-1 and TRBJ1-1; the D is unclear. Per the germline V gene, CDR1 is SGHRS and CDR2 is YFSETQ. The CDR3 loop spans 13 amino acids.

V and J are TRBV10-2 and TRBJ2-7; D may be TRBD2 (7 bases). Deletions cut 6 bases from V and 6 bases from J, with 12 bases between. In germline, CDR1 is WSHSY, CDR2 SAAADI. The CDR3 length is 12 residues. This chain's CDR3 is CASSEGEGEQYF. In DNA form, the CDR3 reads TGCGCCAGCAGCGAGGGGGAGGGCGAGCAGTACTTC.

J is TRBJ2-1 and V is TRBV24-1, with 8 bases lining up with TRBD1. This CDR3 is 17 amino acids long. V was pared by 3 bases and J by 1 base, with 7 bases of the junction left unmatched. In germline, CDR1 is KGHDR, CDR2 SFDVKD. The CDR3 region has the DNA TGTGCCACCAGTGATCCGGCTCGGACAGGGTCCTACAATGAGCAGTTCTTC. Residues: CATSDPARTGSYNEQFF.

The CDR3 DNA reads TGTGCCAGCAGCCAAGAGGGGTCTAGCACAGATACGCAGTATTTT. It translates to CASSQEGSSTDTQYF. This sequence joins TRBV4-2 and TRBJ2-3; no reliable D call. The CDR3 is 15 residues long. Per the germline V gene, CDR1 is LGHNA and CDR2 is YNFKEQ. V lost 0 bases and J lost 0, with 7 bases in between.

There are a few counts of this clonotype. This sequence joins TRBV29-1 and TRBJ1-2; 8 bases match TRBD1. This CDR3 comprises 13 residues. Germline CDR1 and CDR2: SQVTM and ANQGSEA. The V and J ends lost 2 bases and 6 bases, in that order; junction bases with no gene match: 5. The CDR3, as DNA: TGCAGCGTTGAAAAACAGGGGGACAATGGCTACACCTTC. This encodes CSVEKQGDNGYTF.

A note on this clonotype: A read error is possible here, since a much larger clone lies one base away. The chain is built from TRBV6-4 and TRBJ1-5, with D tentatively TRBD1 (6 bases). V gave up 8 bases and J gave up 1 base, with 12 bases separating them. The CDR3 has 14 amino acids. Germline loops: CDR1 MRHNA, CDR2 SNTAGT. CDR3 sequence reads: CASAGDYSNQPQHF. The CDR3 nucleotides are TGTGCCAGCGCAGGGGACTACAGCAATCAGCCCCAGCATTTT.

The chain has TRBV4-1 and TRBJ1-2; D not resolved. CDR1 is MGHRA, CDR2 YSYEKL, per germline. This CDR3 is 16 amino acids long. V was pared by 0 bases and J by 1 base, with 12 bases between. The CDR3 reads CASSQDQAGSNYGYTF. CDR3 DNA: TGCGCCAGCAGCCAAGATCAGGCGGGAAGTAACTATGGCTACACCTTC.

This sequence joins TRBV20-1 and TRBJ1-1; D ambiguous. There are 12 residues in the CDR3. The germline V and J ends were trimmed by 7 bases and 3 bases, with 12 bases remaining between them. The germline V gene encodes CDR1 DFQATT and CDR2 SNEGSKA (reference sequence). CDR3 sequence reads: CSVPRLYTEAFF. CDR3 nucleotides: TGCAGTGTCCCCCGATTATACACTGAAGCTTTCTTT.

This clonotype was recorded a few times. This CDR3 is CASTPVGFSTDTQYF. The DNA for the CDR3 is TGTGCCAGCACCCCGGTTGGGTTTAGCACAGATACGCAGTATTTT. V and J are TRBV7-2 and TRBJ2-3; D gene ambiguous. Germline CDR1 reads SGHTA; CDR2 reads FQGNSA. The CDR3 is made up of 15 amino acids. The V end was cut by 7 bases, the J end by 0 bases, with 14 bases between.

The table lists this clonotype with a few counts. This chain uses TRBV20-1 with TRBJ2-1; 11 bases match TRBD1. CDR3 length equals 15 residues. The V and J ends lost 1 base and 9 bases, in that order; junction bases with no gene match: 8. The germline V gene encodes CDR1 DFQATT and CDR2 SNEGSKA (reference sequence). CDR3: CSARGGTGGYGEQFF. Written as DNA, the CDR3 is TGCAGTGCTAGAGGGGGGACAGGGGGATATGGTGAGCAGTTCTTC.

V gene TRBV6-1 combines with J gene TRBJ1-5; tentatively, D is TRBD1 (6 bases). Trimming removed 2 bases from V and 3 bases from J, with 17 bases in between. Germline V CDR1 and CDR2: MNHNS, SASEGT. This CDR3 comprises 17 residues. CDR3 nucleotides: TGTGCCAGCAGTGAATTTCCGGCAGGGGCTCCCAATCAGCCCCAGCATTTT. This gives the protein CASSEFPAGAPNQPQHF.

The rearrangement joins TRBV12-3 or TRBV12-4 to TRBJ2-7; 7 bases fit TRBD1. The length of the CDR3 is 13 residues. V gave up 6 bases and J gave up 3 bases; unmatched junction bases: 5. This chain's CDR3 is CASRGTESYEQYF. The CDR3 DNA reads TGTGCCAGCAGAGGGACAGAGAGCTACGAGCAGTACTTC.

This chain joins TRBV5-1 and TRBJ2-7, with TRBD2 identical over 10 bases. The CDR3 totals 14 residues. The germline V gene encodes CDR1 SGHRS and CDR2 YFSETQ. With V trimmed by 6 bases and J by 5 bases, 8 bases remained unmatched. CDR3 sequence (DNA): TGCGCCAGCACTAAAGGACTAGCGGAGGACGAGCAGTACTTC. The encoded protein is CASTKGLAEDEQYF. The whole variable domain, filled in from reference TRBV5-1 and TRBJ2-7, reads KAGVTQTPRYLIKTRGQQVTLSCSPISGHRSVSWYQQTPGQGLQFLFEYFSETQRNKGNFPGRFSGRQFSNSRSEMNVSTLELGDSALYLCASTKGLAEDEQYFGPGTRLTVT.